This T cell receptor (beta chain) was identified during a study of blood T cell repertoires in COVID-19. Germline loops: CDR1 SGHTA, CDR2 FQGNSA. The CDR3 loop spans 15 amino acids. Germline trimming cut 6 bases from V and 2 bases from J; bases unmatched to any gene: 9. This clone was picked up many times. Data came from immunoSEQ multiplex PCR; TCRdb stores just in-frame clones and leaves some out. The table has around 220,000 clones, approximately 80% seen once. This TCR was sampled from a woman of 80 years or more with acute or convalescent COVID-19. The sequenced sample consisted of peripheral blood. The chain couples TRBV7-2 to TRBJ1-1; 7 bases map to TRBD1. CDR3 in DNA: TGTGCCAGCAGTTCAAACAGGGGCCCCAACACTGAAGCTTTCTTT. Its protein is CASSSNRGPNTEAFF.